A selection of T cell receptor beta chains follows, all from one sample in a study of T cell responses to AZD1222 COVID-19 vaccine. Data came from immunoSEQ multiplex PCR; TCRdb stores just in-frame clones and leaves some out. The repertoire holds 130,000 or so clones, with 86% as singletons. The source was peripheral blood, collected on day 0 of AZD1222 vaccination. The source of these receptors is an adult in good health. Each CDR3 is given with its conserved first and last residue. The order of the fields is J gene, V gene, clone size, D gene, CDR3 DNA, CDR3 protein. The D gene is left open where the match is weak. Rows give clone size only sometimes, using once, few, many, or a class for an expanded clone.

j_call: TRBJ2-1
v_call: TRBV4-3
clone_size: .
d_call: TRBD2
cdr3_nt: TGCGCCAGCAGCCAGGCCGGCACTAGCGGGGGCTACAATGAGCAGTTCTTC
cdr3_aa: CASSQAGTSGGYNEQFF

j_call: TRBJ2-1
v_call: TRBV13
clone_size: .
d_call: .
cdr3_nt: TGTGCCAGCAGCTTAGGTGGGGGCCCCTACAATGAGCAGTTCTTC
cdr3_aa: CASSLGGGPYNEQFF

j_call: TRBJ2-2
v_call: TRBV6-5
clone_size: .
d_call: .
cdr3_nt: TGTGCCAGCAGTTATAGCACCGGGGAGCTGTTTTTT
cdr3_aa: CASSYSTGELFF

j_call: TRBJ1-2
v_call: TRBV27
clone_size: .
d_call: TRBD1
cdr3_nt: TGTGCCAGCAGGGGACAGGGAGTTTATGGCTACACCTTC
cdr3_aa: CASRGQGVYGYTF

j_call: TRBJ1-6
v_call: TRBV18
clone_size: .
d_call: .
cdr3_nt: TGTGCCAGCTCACCCCCCCAGGGTGGGAATTCACCCCTCCACTTT
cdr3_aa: CASSPPQGGNSPLHF

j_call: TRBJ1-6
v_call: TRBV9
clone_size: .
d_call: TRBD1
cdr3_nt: TGTGCCAGCAGCGTAGCAAGTACAGGGGGGAATTCACCCCTCCACTTT
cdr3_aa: CASSVASTGGNSPLHF

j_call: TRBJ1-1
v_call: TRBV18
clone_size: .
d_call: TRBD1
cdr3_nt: TGTGCCAGCTCACCAGTTAGGGACAGCGTGAACACTGAAGCTTTCTTT
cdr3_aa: CASSPVRDSVNTEAFF

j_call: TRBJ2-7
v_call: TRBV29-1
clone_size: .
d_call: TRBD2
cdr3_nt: TGCAGCGCGACTAGCGGGAGGGCTTACGAGCAGTACTTC
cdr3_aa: CSATSGRAYEQYF

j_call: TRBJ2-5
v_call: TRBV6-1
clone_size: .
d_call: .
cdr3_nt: TGTGCCAGCAGTGAAAGGAGGGTGGCGGGCCAAGAGACCCAGTACTTC
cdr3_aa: CASSERRVAGQETQYF

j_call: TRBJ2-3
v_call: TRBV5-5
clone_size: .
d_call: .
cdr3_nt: TGTGCCAGCAGACTCGATATCGGCACAGATACGCAGTATTTT
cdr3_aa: CASRLDIGTDTQYF

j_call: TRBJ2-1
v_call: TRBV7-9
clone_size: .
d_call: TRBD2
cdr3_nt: TGTGCCAGCAGCTTAGTAGGTGGGACTAGCTTGACAGAAGGGCAGTTCTTC
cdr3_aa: CASSLVGGTSLTEGQFF

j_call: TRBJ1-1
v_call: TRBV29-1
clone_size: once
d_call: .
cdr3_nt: TGCAGCCGGGCAGGACTTTTGAACACTGAAGCTTTCTTT
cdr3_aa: CSRAGLLNTEAFF

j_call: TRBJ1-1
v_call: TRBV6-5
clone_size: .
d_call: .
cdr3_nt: TGTGCCAGCAGTACTGGGGGTTTTGAAGCTTTCTTT
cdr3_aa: CASSTGGFEAFF

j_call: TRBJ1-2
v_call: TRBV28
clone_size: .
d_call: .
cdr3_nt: TGTGCCAGCAGTCCCCGACGGATAGGGGCAGGTTATGGCTACACCTTC
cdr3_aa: CASSPRRIGAGYGYTF

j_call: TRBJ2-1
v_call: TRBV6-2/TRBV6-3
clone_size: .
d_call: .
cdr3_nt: TGTGCCAGCAGTTACAGGGGGGTCGATGAGCAGTTCTTC
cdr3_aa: CASSYRGVDEQFF

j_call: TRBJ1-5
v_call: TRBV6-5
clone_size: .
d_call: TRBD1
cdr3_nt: TGTGCCAGCAGTCAGGGACAGACTCATCAGCCCCAGCATTTT
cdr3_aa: CASSQGQTHQPQHF

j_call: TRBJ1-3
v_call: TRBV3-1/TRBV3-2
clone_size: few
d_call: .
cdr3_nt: TGTGCCAGCAGCCTGGTATCGGGGGGCATATATTTT
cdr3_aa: CASSLVSGGIYF

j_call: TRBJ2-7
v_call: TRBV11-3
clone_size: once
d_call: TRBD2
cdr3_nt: TGTGCCAGCAGCCGGGCGGGAGAAGACTACGAGCAGTACTTC
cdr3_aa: CASSRAGEDYEQYF

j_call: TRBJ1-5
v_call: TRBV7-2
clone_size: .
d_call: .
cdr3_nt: TGTGCCAGCAGCTTAGTCGCAGGAGACAATCAGCCCCAGCATTTT
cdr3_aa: CASSLVAGDNQPQHF

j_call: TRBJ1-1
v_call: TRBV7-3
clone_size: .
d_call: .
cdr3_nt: TGTGCCAGCAGCCTAACCCCCGCTAGGGGGTCGTCAATTGCTTTCTTT
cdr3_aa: CASSLTPARGSSIAFF

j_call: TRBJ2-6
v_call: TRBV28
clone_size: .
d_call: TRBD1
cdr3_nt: TGTGCCAGCTATGGGACAGGGTTTCCTGGGGCCAACGTCCTGACTTTC
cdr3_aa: CASYGTGFPGANVLTF

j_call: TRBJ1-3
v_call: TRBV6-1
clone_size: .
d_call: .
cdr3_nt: TGTGCCAGCAGTGAAGGTGACAGTCGAAACACCATATATTTT
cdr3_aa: CASSEGDSRNTIYF

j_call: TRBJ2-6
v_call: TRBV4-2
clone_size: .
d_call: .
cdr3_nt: TGTGCCAGCAGCCATGCTGCCTCTCCCTCTGGGGCCAACGTCCTGACTTTC
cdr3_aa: CASSHAASPSGANVLTF

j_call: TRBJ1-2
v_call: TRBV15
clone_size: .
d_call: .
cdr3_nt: TGTGCCACCAGCCTTGTACGGGACACCTTGCATGGCTACACCTTC
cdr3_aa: CATSLVRDTLHGYTF

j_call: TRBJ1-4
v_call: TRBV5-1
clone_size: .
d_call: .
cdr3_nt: TGCGCCAGCAGGAGTAGGGGGGGGTCGCCTGAAAAACTGTTTTTT
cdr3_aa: CASRSRGGSPEKLFF

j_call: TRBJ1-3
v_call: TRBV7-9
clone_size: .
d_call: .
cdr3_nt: TGTGCCAGCAGCTTATTTTCGAGACAGACAAACACCATATATTTT
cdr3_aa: CASSLFSRQTNTIYF

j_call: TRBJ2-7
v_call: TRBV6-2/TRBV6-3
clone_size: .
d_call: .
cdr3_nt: TGTGCCAGCAGTTACGTACGTTACTACGAGCAGTACTTC
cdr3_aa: CASSYVRYYEQYF

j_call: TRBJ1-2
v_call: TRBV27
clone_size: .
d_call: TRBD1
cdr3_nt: TGTGCCAGCAGTAGGGGGACAGGGGGCTTCTATGGCTACACCTTC
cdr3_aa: CASSRGTGGFYGYTF

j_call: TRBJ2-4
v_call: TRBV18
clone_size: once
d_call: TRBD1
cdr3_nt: TGTGCCAGCTCACCACCGACGACAGGGGGTCAGGGCAAAAACATTCAGTACTTC
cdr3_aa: CASSPPTTGGQGKNIQYF

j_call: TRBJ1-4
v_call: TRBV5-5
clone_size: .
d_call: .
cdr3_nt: TGTGCCAGCAGTATGAGGGCAGGGAGGGATGAAAAACTGTTTTTT
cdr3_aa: CASSMRAGRDEKLFF

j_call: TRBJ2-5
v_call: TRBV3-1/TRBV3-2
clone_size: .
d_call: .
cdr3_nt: TGTGCCAGCAGCCAAAGGATTGTAGCGATAGAGACCCAGTACTTC
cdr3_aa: CASSQRIVAIETQYF

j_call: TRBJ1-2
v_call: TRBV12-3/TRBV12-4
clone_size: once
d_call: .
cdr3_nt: TGTGCCAGCAGTTATGGTAACTATGGCTACACCTTC
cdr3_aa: CASSYGNYGYTF

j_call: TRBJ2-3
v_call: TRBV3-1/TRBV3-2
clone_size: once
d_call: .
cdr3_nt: TGTGCCAGCAGCCAAGACTTGGCAGGGATCGGAGATACGCAGTATTTT
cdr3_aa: CASSQDLAGIGDTQYF

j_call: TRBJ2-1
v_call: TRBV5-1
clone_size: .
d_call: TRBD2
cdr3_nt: TGCGCCAGCAGCTTCGGGGGGGACTACAATGAGCAGTTCTTC
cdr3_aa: CASSFGGDYNEQFF

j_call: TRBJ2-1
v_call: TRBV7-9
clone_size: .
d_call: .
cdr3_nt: TGTGCCAGCAGCTTAGGGGCGGATGAGCAGTTCTTC
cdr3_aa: CASSLGADEQFF

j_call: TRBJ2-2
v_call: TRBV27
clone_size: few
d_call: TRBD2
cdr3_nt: TGTGCCAGCAGTTTATTCTCTAGCGGGGGGGAGTCCGGGGAGCTGTTTTTT
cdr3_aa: CASSLFSSGGESGELFF

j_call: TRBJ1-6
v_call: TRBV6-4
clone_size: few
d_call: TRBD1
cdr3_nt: TGTGCCAGCAGTGACTCCACAGGGGGCAATTCACCCCTCCACTTT
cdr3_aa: CASSDSTGGNSPLHF

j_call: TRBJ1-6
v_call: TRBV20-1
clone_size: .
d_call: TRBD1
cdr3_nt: TGCAGTGCTAGTGAAGGGGGCAGCTCCTATAATTCACCCCTCCACTTT
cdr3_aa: CSASEGGSSYNSPLHF

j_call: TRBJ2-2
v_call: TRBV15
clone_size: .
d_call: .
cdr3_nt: TGTGCCACCAAGGCCGACTCCCTGGAAGGGGCGGTCGGGGAGCTGTTTTTT
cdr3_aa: CATKADSLEGAVGELFF

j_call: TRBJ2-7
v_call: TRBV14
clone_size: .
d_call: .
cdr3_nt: TGTGCCAGCAGCCAAGTCCAGGGGCGCGTGTACTTC
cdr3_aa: CASSQVQGRVYF

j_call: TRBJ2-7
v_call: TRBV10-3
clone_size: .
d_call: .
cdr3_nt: TGTGCCATCAGTGAACAGAATCCCCCCTCCGAGCAGTACTTC
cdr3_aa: CAISEQNPPSEQYF

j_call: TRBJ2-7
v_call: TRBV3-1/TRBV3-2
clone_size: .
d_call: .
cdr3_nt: TGTGCCAGCAGCCAAGATTTCCAGAGAGCCTACGAGCAGTACTTC
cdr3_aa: CASSQDFQRAYEQYF

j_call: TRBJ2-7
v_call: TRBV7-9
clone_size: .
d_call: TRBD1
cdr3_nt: TGTGCCAGCAGCCGGGACCGGGACAGCCCTTACGAGCAGTACTTC
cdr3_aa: CASSRDRDSPYEQYF

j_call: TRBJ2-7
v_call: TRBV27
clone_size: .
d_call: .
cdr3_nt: TGTGCCAGCAGCTCGAATGCGGGCAGGGGGGTAGAGCAGTACTTC
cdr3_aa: CASSSNAGRGVEQYF

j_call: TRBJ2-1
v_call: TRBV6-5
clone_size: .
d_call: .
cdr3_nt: TGTGCCAGCAGTTACTCGGGTGGGAGACCCTACAATGAGCAGTTCTTC
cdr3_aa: CASSYSGGRPYNEQFF

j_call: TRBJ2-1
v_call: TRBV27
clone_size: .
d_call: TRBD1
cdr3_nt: TGTGCCAGCAGTCCGCACCAGGGGGCCAATGAGCAGTTCTTC
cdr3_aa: CASSPHQGANEQFF

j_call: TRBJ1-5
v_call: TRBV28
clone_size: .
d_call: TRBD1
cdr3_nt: TGTGCCAGCAGTTCCCAGACAGGGTCTTCTTTT
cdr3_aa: CASSSQTGSSF